The 12 T cell receptor beta chains listed next were all sequenced from one sample in a study of blood T cell repertoires in COVID-19. This table comes from immunoSEQ multiplex PCR, and its TCRdb copy is limited to in-frame clones, with some not included. The data show about 370,000 clones, with about 90% seen just once and 6.5% to 8% held by the top ten. The sample consisted of peripheral blood. Receptor source: a man in his late teens or twenties with active or convalescent COVID-19.

The V gene is TRBV7-8, the J gene TRBJ2-5; D possibly corresponds to TRBD2 (6 bases). The V end was cut by 7 bases, the J end by 4 bases, with 16 bases between. This CDR3 is built from 14 residues. From germline, CDR1 is SGHVS and CDR2 FQNEAQ. The CDR3 here is CASTPGEARETQYF. CDR3 in DNA: TGTGCCAGCACCCCGGGGGAGGCACGAGAGACCCAGTACTTC.

The V call is TRBV3-1 (or the pseudogene TRBV3-2), the J call TRBJ2-1, with 9 bases matching TRBD2. V lost 0 bases, J lost 15 bases, and 12 bases stayed unmatched. The length of the CDR3 is 15 residues. Per germline, CDR1 LGHDT and CDR2 YNNKEL (reference sequence). The CDR3 reads CASSQEAWGLARWFF. The CDR3 DNA is TGTGCCAGCAGCCAAGAGGCTTGGGGACTAGCACGTTGGTTCTTC.

This clone was picked up one time. V is TRBV7-9 and J is TRBJ1-6; no clear D. The V gene's germline CDR1 is SEHNR and CDR2 FQNEAQ (reference sequence). This CDR3 spans 15 amino acids. V lost 2 bases to trimming and J lost 9 bases, with 14 bases between them. The CDR3 spells CASSLFRTGSSPLHF. CDR3 coding DNA: TGTGCCAGCAGCTTATTTAGGACTGGGAGTTCACCCCTCCACTTT.

The rearrangement joins TRBV11-3 to TRBJ1-1; D is perhaps TRBD1 (5 bases). The CDR3 is made up of 13 amino acids. The V gene lost 9 bases and the J gene lost 2 bases, with 13 bases spanning the gap. Germline V gene data show CDR1 as SGHNT and CDR2 as YENEEA. The CDR3 DNA sequence: TGTGCCAGTGCCCAGGGTGTCAACACTGAAGCTTTCTTT. This translates into CASAQGVNTEAFF.

The rearrangement joins TRBV6-2 or TRBV6-3 to TRBJ2-3; 10 bases line up with TRBD1. V shed 6 bases and J 4 bases; nucleotides not matched to a gene: 10. Germline values: CDR1 MNHEY, CDR2 SVGEGT. This CDR3 is 16 amino acids long. The CDR3 spells CASSDQGQGKADTQYF. The CDR3 DNA is TGTGCCAGCAGCGATCAGGGACAGGGGAAGGCAGATACGCAGTATTTT.

The sample holds a few counts of this clone. V gene TRBV19 combines with J gene TRBJ1-4; D is unclear. This CDR3 is built from 15 residues. Deletions cut 5 bases from V and 3 bases from J, with 13 bases between. Germline V lookup: CDR1 LNHDA, CDR2 SQIVND (reference sequence). CDR3: CASSSEGWANEKLFF. DNA of the CDR3: TGTGCCAGTAGTTCCGAGGGCTGGGCTAATGAAAAACTGTTTTTT.

This chain joins TRBV5-8 and TRBJ2-5, with 7 bases aligning to TRBD2. The CDR3 is 14 amino acids. After removal of 0 bases from V and 5 bases from J, the junction contained 4 bases not matched to a gene. CDR1 is SGHTS and CDR2 is YDEGEE in the germline V gene. The CDR3 nucleotides read TGTGCCAGCAGCTTGGGGGGGGGTGCGGAGACCCAGTACTTC. Its protein is CASSLGGGAETQYF.

The chain recombines TRBV7-2 with TRBJ2-1; 14 bases map to TRBD2. CDR1 is SGHTA and CDR2 is FQGNSA in the germline V gene. Trimming took 2 bases from V and 6 from J; bases not matched to a gene: 12. The CDR3 consists of 19 residues. CDR3 amino acids: CASSLRTRGLAGELNEQFF. CDR3 nucleotides: TGTGCCAGCAGCTTACGGACTCGGGGACTAGCGGGAGAGCTCAATGAGCAGTTCTTC.

The CDR3 spells CASSQDWGGKDTQYF. The CDR3 nucleotides read TGCGCCAGCAGCCAAGATTGGGGAGGGAAAGATACGCAGTATTTT. The chain carries TRBV4-3 and TRBJ2-3, with 7 positions matching TRBD2. V lost 0 bases and J lost 5; bases outside the gene matches: 5. Germline CDR1 LGHNA, CDR2 YSLEER. This CDR3 spans 15 amino acids.

The V gene is TRBV24-1, the J gene TRBJ2-3, with 8 positions matching TRBD2. There are 16 residues in the CDR3. Looked up from germline, CDR1 is KGHDR and CDR2 is SFDVKD. V dropped 7 bases and J dropped 2; count of bases not matched to a gene: 10. CDR3 DNA: TGTGCCACCAGCTCACTAGCGGAGCTTAACACAGATACGCAGTATTTT. This codes for CATSSLAELNTDTQYF.

About this clone: At the DNA level, this CDR3 is encoded by other sequences in the same sample as well. The V gene is TRBV7-2, the J gene TRBJ1-1; D gene unclear. Germline V gene sequence: CDR1 SGHTA, CDR2 FQGNSA. CDR3 length: 14 amino acids. V lost 1 base and J 1 base, leaving 7 bases between the germline ends. As DNA, the CDR3 is TGTGCCAGCAGCTTAGTAGCGGGGAACACTGAAGCTTTCTTT. Translated: CASSLVAGNTEAFF.

Written as DNA, the CDR3 is TGTGCCAGCAGTTTCGGTCGAGGAGGCAATCAGCCCCAGCATTTT. The encoded protein is CASSFGRGGNQPQHF. The genes are TRBV6-6 and TRBJ1-5; D uncertain. The CDR3 is 15 amino acids. V was trimmed by 4 bases and J by 2 bases, leaving 12 bases between them. CDR1 and CDR2 (germline): MNHNY, SVGAGI (reference sequence).